This T cell receptor (beta chain) came from a study of blood T cell repertoires in COVID-19 (dated by TCRdb to 2019 to 2021). With respect to the entire study: Samples covering the acute and convalescent phases of COVID-19 were provided by collaborators in the United States, Italy and Spain. The material from the prospective study consisted of cDNA or gDNA derived from T cells, B-cell-depleted T cells, or PBMCs. The dataset comprised deeply sampled blood TCRbeta repertoires from subjects exposed to, actively infected with, or recovered from COVID-19. A freely available public database, intended as a resource for researchers studying the immune response to SARS-CoV-2, is where the repertoires were released. Samples were obtained from the ongoing ImmuneRACE study (first 160 participants) and from approximately 1,200 subjects provided by 6 global collaborators. A de-identified subject ID, COVID-19 status, age in years and sex were almost always included in the sample metadata. HLA class I and class II types, where available, came from metadata supplied by the sample provider rather than from assay-based typing. The study at large found these results: The amount of clinical and demographic metadata varied by source and participant and was provided uncurated.

Participants in the prospective study were aged 18 to 89 years, lived in about two dozen United States geographic areas, and enrolled through a virtual design. In the prospective study, participants were assigned to cohorts based on the clinical history participants reported in a screening survey and a study questionnaire. ImmuneRACE Cohort 3 recovered participants were defined by two consecutive negative NP/OP PCR tests, healthcare professional clearance, or symptom resolution. In the prospective study, mobile phlebotomists collected whole blood, serum and a nasopharyngeal or oropharyngeal swab from each participant. Over a roughly 2-month period, participants in the prospective study had the option of providing additional blood draws and questionnaires. Before DNA extraction, blood samples from the prospective study were shipped at room temperature or frozen. Remarks on this clone: Its antigen remains unidentified. Base qualities are not recorded, but no much larger clone differs from it by a single base.

TCRbeta CDR3 regions were amplified from genomic DNA by means of the immunoSEQ Assay, a bias-controlled multiplex PCR. In the authors' own workflow: The number of nucleated cells in each sample was estimated from the amplification of reference gene primers within the assay. Sequence reads were collapsed and filtered to measure the absolute abundance of every unique TCRbeta CDR3 rearrangement. For each sample, productive Simpson clonality was calculated as the square root of Simpson's diversity index over productive rearrangements. The table comes from immuneACCESS by way of TCRdb, which keeps in-frame sequences with V and J called. Part of the clones is missing from these tables; in studies checked, under half for an unresolved V gene and the rest for unknown reasons. The DNA gave D and trimming, while V, J and clone size come from that table. The sample profile shows 180,000 or so clones; 86% of them were found once. The top ten clones comprise around 8.6% of the sample.

The CDR3 starts with the cysteine, ends with the phenylalanine, and has 14 residues. Kept here is only the CDR3 DNA, which spans 42 bases and is read in frame from base 1. V is pared back by 1 base and J by 6 bases, with 13 bases lying between the germline termini. Via the germline V gene, CDR1 is SGHTS and CDR2 YDEGEE. The sequenced sample consisted of PBMCs or T cells enriched from blood (not recorded which). This sequence was found in a woman aged 25 to 39 who had recovered from COVID-19. The chain links TRBV5-8 with TRBJ2-5, with a weak D call of TRBD2 (5 bases match). The DNA sequence reads TGTGCCAGCAGCTTGCGAACTAGTCGTCAGACCCAGTACTTC. Translated, this gives CASSLRTSRQTQYF.